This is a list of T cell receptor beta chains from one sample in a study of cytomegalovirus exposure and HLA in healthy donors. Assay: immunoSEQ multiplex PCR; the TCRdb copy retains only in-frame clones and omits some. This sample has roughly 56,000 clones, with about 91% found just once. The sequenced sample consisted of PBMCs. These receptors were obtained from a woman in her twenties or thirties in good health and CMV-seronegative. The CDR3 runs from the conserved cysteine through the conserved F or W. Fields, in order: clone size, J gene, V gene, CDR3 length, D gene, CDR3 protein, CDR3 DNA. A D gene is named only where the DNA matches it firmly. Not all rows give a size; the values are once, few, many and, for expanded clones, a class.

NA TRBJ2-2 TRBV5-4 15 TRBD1 CASSLKQGVAGELFF TGTGCCAGCAGCTTAAAACAGGGGGTCGCCGGGGAGCTGTTTTTT
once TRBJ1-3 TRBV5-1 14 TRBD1 CASSLDRGRNTIYF TGCGCCAGCAGCCTGGACAGGGGTAGAAACACCATATATTTT
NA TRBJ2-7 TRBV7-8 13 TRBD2 CASSLGPSGKQYF TGTGCCAGCAGCTTAGGTCCTAGCGGGAAGCAGTACTTC
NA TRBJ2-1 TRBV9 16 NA CASSVLTDLSYNEQFF TGTGCCAGCAGCGTATTGACTGACCTCTCCTACAATGAGCAGTTCTTC
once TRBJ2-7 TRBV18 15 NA CASSPEVASLSEQYF TGTGCCAGCTCACCCGAAGTGGCATCTCTCTCCGAGCAGTACTTC
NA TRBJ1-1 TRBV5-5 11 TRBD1 CASSLDRGAFF TGTGCCAGCAGCTTGGACAGGGGGGCTTTCTTT
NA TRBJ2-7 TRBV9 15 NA CASSAGPDSSYEQYF TGTGCCAGCAGCGCAGGGCCAGATTCAAGCTACGAGCAGTACTTC
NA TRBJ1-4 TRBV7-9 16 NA CASRYPPGRDNEKLFF TGTGCCAGCAGGTATCCCCCGGGGAGGGATAATGAAAAACTGTTTTTT
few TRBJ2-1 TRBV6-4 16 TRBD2 CASSDSGTSGVNEQFF TGTGCCAGCAGTGACTCTGGGACTAGCGGAGTCAATGAGCAGTTCTTC
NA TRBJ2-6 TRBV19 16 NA CASSPRSLPGANVLTF TGTGCCAGTAGTCCTAGGTCCCTCCCTGGGGCCAACGTCCTGACTTTC
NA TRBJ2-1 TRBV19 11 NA CASSIAREQFF TGTGCCAGTAGTATAGCCAGAGAGCAGTTCTTC
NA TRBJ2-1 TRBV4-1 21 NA CASSQFGRGSASGPRNNEQFF TGCGCCAGCAGCCAATTCGGAAGGGGCTCGGCAAGCGGGCCACGGAACAATGAGCAGTTCTTC
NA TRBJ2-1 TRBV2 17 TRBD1 CASSEEGQGALYNEQFF TGTGCCAGCAGTGAAGAGGGACAGGGGGCCCTCTACAATGAGCAGTTCTTC
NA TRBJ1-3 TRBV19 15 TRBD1 CASSRGTDSGNTIYF TGTGCCAGTAGTCGCGGGACAGACTCTGGAAACACCATATATTTT
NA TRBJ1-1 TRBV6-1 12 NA CASRREGIEAFF TGTGCCAGCAGGAGGGAGGGAATTGAAGCTTTCTTT
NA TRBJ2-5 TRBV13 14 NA CASSHRGEGETQYF TGTGCCAGCAGCCACCGGGGAGAGGGAGAGACCCAGTACTTC
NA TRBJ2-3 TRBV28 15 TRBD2 CASRLAGVNTDTQYF TGTGCCAGCAGATTAGCGGGAGTTAACACAGATACGCAGTATTTT
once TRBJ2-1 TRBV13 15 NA CASSLTADSYNEQFF TGTGCCAGCAGCTTAACAGCGGACTCCTACAATGAGCAGTTCTTC
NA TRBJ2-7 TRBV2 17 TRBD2 CASSEARRESGSYEQYF TGTGCCAGCAGTGAAGCGCGGCGGGAGAGTGGCTCCTACGAGCAGTACTTC
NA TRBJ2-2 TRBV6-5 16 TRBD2 CASSFLGGRRTGELFF TGTGCCAGCAGTTTTTTAGGCGGGAGACGCACCGGGGAGCTGTTTTTT
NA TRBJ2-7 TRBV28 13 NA CASSSPGENEQYF TGTGCCAGCAGTTCCCCCGGGGAGAACGAGCAGTACTTC
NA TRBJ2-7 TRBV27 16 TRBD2 CASSSPGGVNRNEQYF TGTGCCAGCAGCTCCCCGGGAGGTGTTAATAGAAACGAGCAGTACTTC
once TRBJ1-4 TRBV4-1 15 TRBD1 CASSQGGQGREKLFF TGCGCCAGCAGCCAAGGGGGACAGGGACGTGAAAAACTGTTTTTT
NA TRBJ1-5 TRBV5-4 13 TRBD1 CASSRGLTQPQHF TGTGCCAGCAGCAGGGGGCTCACTCAGCCCCAGCATTTT
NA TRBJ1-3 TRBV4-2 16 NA CASSQDWGGAGNTIYF TGTGCCAGCAGCCAAGACTGGGGGGGCGCGGGAAACACCATATATTTT
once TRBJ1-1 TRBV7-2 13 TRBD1 CASSSRGDTEAFF TGTGCCAGCAGCAGCAGGGGGGACACTGAAGCTTTCTTT
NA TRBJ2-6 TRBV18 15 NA CASSRGSSGANVLTF TGTGCCAGCTCAAGAGGAAGCTCTGGGGCCAACGTCCTGACTTTC
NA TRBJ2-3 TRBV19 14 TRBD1 CASSSGTGKNTQYF TGTGCCAGTAGCTCCGGGACAGGGAAAAATACGCAGTATTTT
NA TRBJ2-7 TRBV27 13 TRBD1 CASSLQGAGEQYF TGTGCCAGCAGTTTACAGGGGGCAGGGGAGCAGTACTTC
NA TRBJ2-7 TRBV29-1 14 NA CSVEDQAQAGEQYF TGCAGCGTTGAAGATCAGGCCCAAGCCGGCGAGCAGTACTTC
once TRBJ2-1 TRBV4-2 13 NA CASSQDGFSAAFF TGTGCCAGCAGCCAAGATGGGTTTAGCGCCGCTTTCTTC
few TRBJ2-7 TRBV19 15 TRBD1 CASSIGQAENGEQYF TGTGCCAGTAGTATCGGACAGGCTGAAAATGGGGAGCAGTACTTC
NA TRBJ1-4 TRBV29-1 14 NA CSVEGGSLSEKLFF TGCAGCGTTGAAGGAGGGTCCCTGAGCGAAAAACTGTTTTTT
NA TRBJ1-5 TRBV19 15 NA CASSRTEPSNQPQHF TGTGCCAGTAGTCGGACAGAACCTAGCAATCAGCCCCAGCATTTT
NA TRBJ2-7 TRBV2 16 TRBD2 CASSHNPRTSGSEQYF TGTGCCAGCAGTCATAATCCCAGGACTAGCGGGAGCGAGCAGTACTTC